This TCR beta chain was sequenced for a study of blood T cell repertoires in COVID-19. V was clipped by 5 bases and J by 1 base; unmatched bases: 5. Per the germline V gene, CDR1 is SEHNR and CDR2 is FQNEAQ (reference sequence). This CDR3 is built from 15 residues. This clone appeared a few times. Sequenced by immunoSEQ multiplex PCR; TCRdb stores in-frame clones only, minus some. This table holds roughly 110,000 clones, around 82% found once. This chain uses TRBV7-9 with TRBJ2-3, with 8 bases identical to TRBD1. The sequence was obtained from a human donor in a cohort sampled during active COVID-19. Input material: peripheral blood. CDR3 DNA sequence: TGTGCCAGCAGCGAAGACAGGGGTGGCACAGATACGCAGTATTTT. Translated: CASSEDRGGTDTQYF. The variable domain in full, with the rest retrieved from reference TRBV7-9 and TRBJ2-3, is DTGVSQNPRHKITKRGQNVTFRCDPISEHNRLYWYRQTLGQGPEFLTYFQNEAQLEKSRLLSDRFSAERPKGSFSTLEIQRTEQGDSAMYLCASSEDRGGTDTQYFGPGTRLTVL.